Listed here are 32 T cell receptor beta chains from one sample, sequenced in a study of T cell responses to AZD1222 COVID-19 vaccine. The repertoire was sequenced with immunoSEQ multiplex PCR; TCRdb's copy has only in-frame clones and lacks some. The sample carries 90,000 to 140,000 clones, more than 75% recorded once. This material consisted of peripheral blood, taken on day 0 of AZD1222 vaccination. All receptors derive from an adult in good health.

The rearrangement uses TRBV28 and TRBJ1-1; no clear D. Deletions cut 5 bases from V and 0 bases from J, with 16 bases between. This CDR3 comprises 16 residues. Looked up from germline, CDR1 is MDHEN and CDR2 is SYDVKM. The CDR3 is CASSLDISVMNTEAFF. As DNA, the CDR3 is TGTGCCAGCAGTCTCGACATCTCAGTCATGAACACTGAAGCTTTCTTT.

The chain employs TRBV6-2 or TRBV6-3 and TRBJ2-7; 9 nucleotides align to TRBD2. J was trimmed by 7 bases and V by 2 bases; bases with no gene match: 15. Germline assignment: CDR1 MNHEY and CDR2 SVGEGT. The CDR3 has 17 amino acids. In DNA form, the CDR3 reads TGTGCCAGCAGTTACCCACAGCGCGGGAGGGCCTCGGGGGAGCAGTACTTC. This sequence encodes CASSYPQRGRASGEQYF.

This sequence joins TRBV18 and TRBJ1-3; weak D call: TRBD1 (6 bases). From germline, CDR1 is KGHSH and CDR2 LQKENI. CDR3 length: 18 amino acids. With 2 bases removed from V and 4 bases from J, the gap between germline ends came to 21 bases. The chain's CDR3 is CASSPNTGTPRSGNTIYF. The CDR3, as DNA: TGTGCCAGCTCACCAAACACCGGGACACCTAGGTCGGGAAACACCATATATTTT.

The chain carries TRBV7-3 and TRBJ2-6; TRBD2 aligns across 7 bases. The CDR3 contains 17 residues. The junction had 9 bases not matched to a gene; V was cut back by 6 bases and J by 1 base. Germline CDR1 and CDR2: SGHTA and FQGTGA. CDR3 in amino acids: CASSFGRSPSGANVLTF. CDR3 sequence (DNA): TGTGCCAGCAGTTTCGGGAGGTCCCCTTCTGGGGCCAACGTCCTGACTTTC.

The J gene is TRBJ1-2, the V gene TRBV9; D unclear. This CDR3 comprises 15 residues. Trimming removed 4 bases from V and 0 bases from J, with 13 bases in between. In germline, CDR1 is SGDLS, CDR2 YYNGEE. DNA for the CDR3: TGTGCCAGCAGCCCTCGACTGCTAGCTAACTATGGCTACACCTTC. Its translation is CASSPRLLANYGYTF.

This clone was seen just once. V gene TRBV6-2 or TRBV6-3 combines with J gene TRBJ2-7; tentatively, D is TRBD1 (5 bases). CDR1 MNHEY and CDR2 SVGEGT come from the germline V gene. This CDR3 region has 13 residues. V lost 5 bases, J lost 2 bases, and 10 bases lay in between. In nucleotides, the CDR3 is TGTGCCAGCAGTCTTGACAGAGCCTACGAGCAGTACTTC. Translated: CASSLDRAYEQYF.

J is TRBJ2-5 and V is TRBV4-3, with D tentatively TRBD1 or TRBD2 (5 bases each). The length of the CDR3 is 15 residues. Per the germline V gene, CDR1 is LGHNA and CDR2 is YSLEER. The V end was cut by 0 bases, the J end by 4 bases, with 12 bases between. The CDR3 protein is CASSQDRGVSETQYF. The CDR3 DNA reads TGCGCCAGCAGCCAAGATCGAGGGGTGTCAGAGACCCAGTACTTC.

The chain employs TRBV9 and TRBJ2-7; 8 nucleotides match TRBD2. The CDR3 sequence is 20 residues long. Per germline, CDR1 SGDLS and CDR2 YYNGEE. V lost 0 bases and J lost 5; bases outside the gene matches: 22. The CDR3 coding sequence is TGTGCCAGCAGCGTAGCGGCTAATGGGGCGTGGGGCGGGAGGATGCACGAGCAGTACTTC. This encodes CASSVAANGAWGGRMHEQYF.

The V and J genes are TRBV18 and TRBJ1-2, with TRBD1 matching 11 bases. Trimming took 3 bases from V and 14 from J; bases not matched to a gene: 8. CDR1 and CDR2 from the germline V gene are KGHSH and LQKENI. There are 13 residues in the CDR3. CDR3 in DNA: TGTGCCAGCTCACCCTCCGGGACAGGGGGGCAGACCTTC. It yields the protein CASSPSGTGGQTF.

The rearrangement joins TRBV5-1 to TRBJ1-5; a weak D match, TRBD1 (5 bases). Germline lookup yields CDR1 SGHRS and CDR2 YFSETQ. The CDR3 is 15 residues long. Trimming cost V 4 bases and J 1 base, with 12 bases left between them. CDR3 loop: CASSPTGGSNQPQHF. For the CDR3, the DNA is TGCGCCAGCAGCCCCACAGGAGGCAGCAATCAGCCCCAGCATTTT.

In the case of this clone: Other DNA sequences in the sample encode the same CDR3. This sequence joins TRBV12-3 or TRBV12-4 and TRBJ1-1, with a tentative D call TRBD1 (5 bases). The V gene lost 3 bases and the J gene lost 1 base, with 6 bases spanning the gap. This CDR3 has 13 amino acids. Written as DNA, the CDR3 is TGTGCCAGCAGTTTTGGGGGGAACACTGAAGCTTTCTTT. This encodes CASSFGGNTEAFF.

CDR3 amino acids: CASSFGGRFEQFF. CDR3 nucleotides: TGTGCCAGCAGCTTCGGGGGCCGGTTTGAGCAGTTCTTC. This chain connects TRBV11-3 to TRBJ2-1, with D perhaps assigned TRBD1 or TRBD2 (6 bases each). Germline V gene data show CDR1 as SGHNT and CDR2 as YENEEA. Trimming pared 3 bases from V and 9 bases from J, leaving 12 bases between. There are 13 residues in the CDR3. The full variable domain, completed using reference TRBV11-3 and TRBJ2-1, is EAGVVQSPRYKIIEKKQPVAFWCNPISGHNTLYWYLQNLGQGPELLIRYENEEAVDDSQLPKDRFSAERLKGVDSTLKIQPAELGDSAVYLCASSFGGRFEQFFGPGTRLTVL.

The V and J genes are TRBV7-9 and TRBJ2-2; D remains unclear. This CDR3 has 13 amino acids. The V gene lost 5 bases and the J gene lost 7 bases, with 11 bases spanning the gap. The V gene's germline CDR1 is SEHNR and CDR2 FQNEAQ (reference sequence). This chain's CDR3 is CASSEGPGGELFF. CDR3 bases: TGTGCCAGCAGCGAAGGGCCGGGCGGGGAGCTGTTTTTT.

The rearrangement joins TRBV5-1 to TRBJ1-1; TRBD1 matches at 9 bases. The CDR3 covers 14 residues. Germline-derived CDR1 and CDR2 are SGHRS and YFSETQ. Germline trimming cut 4 bases from V and 5 bases from J; bases unmatched to any gene: 6. CDR3 bases: TGCGCCAGCAGCAGGGACAGGGTGGGTACTGAAGCTTTCTTT. Amino acids: CASSRDRVGTEAFF. The whole variable domain, filled in from reference TRBV5-1 and TRBJ1-1, reads KAGVTQTPRYLIKTRGQQVTLSCSPISGHRSVSWYQQTPGQGLQFLFEYFSETQRNKGNFPGRFSGRQFSNSRSEMNVSTLELGDSALYLCASSRDRVGTEAFFGQGTRLTVV.

The chain has TRBV28 and TRBJ2-7; 7 nucleotides align to TRBD2. The trim removed 5 bases at V and 6 bases at J, leaving 7 bases unmatched. CDR3 length: 13 residues. Per germline, CDR1 MDHEN and CDR2 SYDVKM. The CDR3 sequence is CASSQSGTIEQYF. CDR3 DNA: TGTGCCAGCAGTCAAAGCGGGACTATCGAGCAGTACTTC.

This clone was recorded a few times. V gene TRBV18 combines with J gene TRBJ2-1; the match to TRBD1 covers 7 bases. Germline-derived CDR1 and CDR2 are KGHSH and LQKENI. The CDR3 consists of 12 residues. The V segment lost 3 bases and the J segment 15 bases; nucleotides outside the gene matches: 8. The DNA for the CDR3 is TGTGCCAGCTCACCGGGGACAGCCCCTTCGTTCTTC. Protein sequence: CASSPGTAPSFF.

This chain uses TRBV28 with TRBJ1-1; weak D call: TRBD1 (5 bases). This CDR3 comprises 14 residues. Per germline, CDR1 MDHEN and CDR2 SYDVKM. V lost 1 base and J lost 1, with 7 bases in between. This chain's CDR3 is CASSLFQGNTEAFF. CDR3 nucleotide sequence: TGTGCCAGCAGTTTATTCCAGGGGAACACTGAAGCTTTCTTT.

The chain combines TRBV15 with TRBJ2-3; the match to TRBD2 covers 7 bases. The CDR3 is made up of 14 amino acids. Germline V gives CDR1 LNHNV, CDR2 YYDKDF (reference sequence). V trimming: 5 bases; J trimming: 4 bases; junction bases outside the gene matches: 6. CDR3 residues: CATSSGLDSDTQYF. CDR3 sequence (DNA): TGTGCCACCAGCTCTGGACTAGACTCAGATACGCAGTATTTT.

The chain combines TRBV28 with TRBJ2-6; TRBD2 aligns across 8 bases. The CDR3 contains 16 residues. Germline CDR1 is MDHEN and CDR2 is SYDVKM. The junction had 7 bases not matched to a gene; V was cut back by 7 bases and J by 2 bases. CDR3 DNA sequence: TGTGCCAGCATTGGGGCGGGAGGAACTGGGGCCAACGTCCTGACTTTC. It codes for CASIGAGGTGANVLTF.

J is TRBJ1-3 and V is TRBV30, with TRBD1 as a possible D gene (6 bases). The V end lost 4 bases, the J end lost 4 bases, and 14 bases lay between the germline ends. This CDR3 spans 14 amino acids. Germline CDR1 and CDR2: GTSNPN and SVGIG (reference sequence). The DNA of the CDR3 is TGTGCCTGGACCGAATCGGGGGCGGGAAACACCATATATTTT. Its translation is CAWTESGAGNTIYF.

This clone was counted a single time. The chain is built from TRBV19 and TRBJ2-3, with D perhaps TRBD1 or TRBD2 (5 bases each). The CDR3 runs to 14 residues. Trimming pared 3 bases from V and 5 bases from J, leaving 12 bases between. CDR1 LNHDA and CDR2 SQIVND come from the germline V gene (reference sequence). The CDR3: CASSMPFGGDTQYF. The DNA for the CDR3 is TGTGCCAGTAGTATGCCTTTTGGGGGAGATACGCAGTATTTT. Full variable domain (missing parts from reference TRBV19 and TRBJ2-3): DGGITQSPKYLFRKEGQNVTLSCEQNLNHDAMYWYRQDPGQGLRLIYYSQIVNDFQKGDIAEGYSVSREKKESFPLTVTSAQKNPTAFYLCASSMPFGGDTQYFGPGTRLTVL.

This sequence joins TRBV28 and TRBJ1-4, with 7 bases that match TRBD1. Germline trimming cut 10 bases from V and 8 bases from J; bases unmatched to any gene: 7. Looked up from germline, CDR1 is MDHEN and CDR2 is SYDVKM. The CDR3 has 12 residues. The CDR3 nucleotides are TGTGCCACCCTGGGACAGCGGGAAAAACTGTTTTTT. Translated, it gives CATLGQREKLFF.

The V and J genes are TRBV9 and TRBJ2-1; 13 positions agree with TRBD2. Per germline, CDR1 SGDLS and CDR2 YYNGEE. This CDR3 has 16 residues. The junction had 3 bases not matched to a gene; V was cut back by 1 base and J by 5 bases. The CDR3 DNA reads TGTGCCAGCAGCGTACAAGGGACTAGCGGGAACAATGAGCAGTTCTTC. This gives the protein CASSVQGTSGNNEQFF.

V usage is TRBV19 and J usage is TRBJ1-6; D uncertain. Germline values: CDR1 LNHDA, CDR2 SQIVND (reference sequence). The CDR3 sequence is 13 residues long. The V end was cut by 6 bases, the J end by 5 bases, with 8 bases between. CDR3 sequence: CASSPRNNSPLHF. In DNA, the CDR3 is TGTGCCAGTAGCCCTCGTAATAATTCACCCCTCCACTTT.

The chain recombines TRBV27 with TRBJ1-2; TRBD1 might be the D (6 bases). V lost 10 bases and J 4 bases, leaving 16 bases between the germline ends. The CDR3 is made up of 13 amino acids. CDR1 is MNHEY and CDR2 is SMNVEV in the germline V gene (reference sequence). The CDR3: CATQYREGYGYTF. DNA for the CDR3: TGTGCCACCCAATACAGGGAGGGCTATGGCTACACCTTC.

This clone was counted once. The chain employs TRBV19 and TRBJ1-5; 7 bases match TRBD1. Germline V CDR1 and CDR2: LNHDA, SQIVND (reference sequence). Germline trimming cut 7 bases from V and 6 bases from J; bases unmatched to any gene: 6. The CDR3 spans 13 residues. This chain's CDR3 is CASTRGPGQPQHF. CDR3 nucleotides: TGTGCCAGTACGAGGGGGCCGGGTCAGCCCCAGCATTTT.

This clone was seen a few times. The V gene is TRBV10-3, the J gene TRBJ1-2; D is undetermined. Germline loops: CDR1 ENHRY, CDR2 SYGVKD. The CDR3 covers 11 residues. The ends were cut back, 2 bases at V and 6 bases at J, with 4 bases in the middle. CDR3 sequence reads: CAISETHGYTF. The CDR3 nucleotides are TGTGCCATCAGTGAGACCCATGGCTACACCTTC.

The chain couples TRBV7-6 to TRBJ2-1; TRBD1 or TRBD2 may be the D gene (5 bases each). Trimming pared 1 base from V and 6 bases from J, leaving 16 bases between. The CDR3 loop spans 16 amino acids. Germline V gives CDR1 SGHVS, CDR2 FNYEAQ. In DNA, the CDR3 is TGTGCCAGCAGCTTAGTTTTGGGGGAGTCCGGCAATGAGCAGTTCTTC. This translates into CASSLVLGESGNEQFF. Looking up the rest from reference TRBV7-6 and TRBJ2-1 gives the full variable domain: GAGVSQSPRYKVTKRGQDVALRCDPISGHVSLYWYRQALGQGPEFLTYFNYEAQQDKSGLPNDRFSAERPEGSISTLTIQRTEQRDSAMYRCASSLVLGESGNEQFFGPGTRLTVL.

The chain joins TRBV19 to TRBJ1-1; maybe TRBD1 (6 bases). Germline assignment: CDR1 LNHDA and CDR2 SQIVND (reference sequence). The length of the CDR3 is 12 residues. Trimming removed 5 bases from V and 6 bases from J, with 10 bases in between. CDR3 amino acids: CASSYEGAEAFF. CDR3 in DNA: TGTGCCAGTAGTTATGAGGGGGCTGAAGCTTTCTTT.

The CDR3 DNA reads TGTGCCAGCAGTCGGACTAGCGGCTCCTACGAGCAGTACTTC. Translation gives CASSRTSGSYEQYF. This sequence joins TRBV6-2 or TRBV6-3 and TRBJ2-7, with 10 bases that match TRBD2. Germline-derived CDR1 and CDR2 are MNHEY and SVGEGT. J gave up 0 bases and V 5 bases, and 1 base lay outside the gene matches. CDR3 length: 14 residues.

The CDR3 reads CASSSHLAGGLNEQFF. CDR3 nucleotides: TGCGCCAGCAGCTCTCATCTAGCGGGAGGGCTGAATGAGCAGTTCTTC. The rearrangement uses TRBV4-1 and TRBJ2-1; 12 bases match TRBD2. Losses at the gene ends were 5 bases for V and 7 bases for J; bases not matched to a gene: 9. This CDR3 is built from 16 residues. The germline V gene encodes CDR1 MGHRA and CDR2 YSYEKL.

The CDR3 reads CSAPSFGGDTQYF. CDR3 nucleotide sequence: TGCAGCGCCCCAAGTTTCGGGGGGGATACGCAGTATTTT. This sequence joins TRBV29-1 and TRBJ2-3; 7 positions agree with TRBD2. The V gene's germline CDR1 is SQVTM and CDR2 ANQGSEA. The CDR3 consists of 13 residues. The J segment lost 6 bases and the V segment lost 7 bases, leaving 10 bases of the junction unmatched.